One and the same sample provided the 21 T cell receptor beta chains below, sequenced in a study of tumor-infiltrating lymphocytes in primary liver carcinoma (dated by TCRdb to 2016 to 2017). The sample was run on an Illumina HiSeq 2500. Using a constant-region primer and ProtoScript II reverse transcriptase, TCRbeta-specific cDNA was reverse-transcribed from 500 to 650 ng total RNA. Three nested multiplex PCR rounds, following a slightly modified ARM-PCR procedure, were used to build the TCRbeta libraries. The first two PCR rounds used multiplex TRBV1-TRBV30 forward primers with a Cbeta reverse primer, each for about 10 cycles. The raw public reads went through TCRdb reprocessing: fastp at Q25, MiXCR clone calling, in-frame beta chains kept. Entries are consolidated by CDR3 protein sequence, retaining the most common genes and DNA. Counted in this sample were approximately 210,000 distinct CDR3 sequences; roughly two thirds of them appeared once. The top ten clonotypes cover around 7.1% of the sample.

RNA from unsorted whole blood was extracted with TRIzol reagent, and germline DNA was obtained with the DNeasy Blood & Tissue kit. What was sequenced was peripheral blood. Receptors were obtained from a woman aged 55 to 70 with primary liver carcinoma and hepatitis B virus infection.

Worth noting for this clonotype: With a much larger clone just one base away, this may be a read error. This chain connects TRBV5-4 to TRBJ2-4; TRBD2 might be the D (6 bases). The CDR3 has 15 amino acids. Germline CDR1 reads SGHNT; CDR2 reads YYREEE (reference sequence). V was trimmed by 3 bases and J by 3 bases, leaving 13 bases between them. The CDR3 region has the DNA TGTGCCAGCAGCTATACGGGAGACAACAAAAACATTCAGTACTTC. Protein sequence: CASSYTGDNKNIQYF.

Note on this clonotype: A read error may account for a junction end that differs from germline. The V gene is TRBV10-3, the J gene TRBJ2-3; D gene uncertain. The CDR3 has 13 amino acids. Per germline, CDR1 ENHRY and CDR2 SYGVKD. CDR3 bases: TGTGCCATCATTGAGCTCCGCACAGATACGCAGTATTTT. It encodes CAIIELRTDTQYF.

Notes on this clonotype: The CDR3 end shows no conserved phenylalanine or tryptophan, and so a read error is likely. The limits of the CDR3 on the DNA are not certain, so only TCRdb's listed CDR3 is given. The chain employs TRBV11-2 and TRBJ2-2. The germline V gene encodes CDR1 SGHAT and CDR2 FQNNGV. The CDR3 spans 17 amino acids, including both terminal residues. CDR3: CASSFDRGFAVTGELVS.

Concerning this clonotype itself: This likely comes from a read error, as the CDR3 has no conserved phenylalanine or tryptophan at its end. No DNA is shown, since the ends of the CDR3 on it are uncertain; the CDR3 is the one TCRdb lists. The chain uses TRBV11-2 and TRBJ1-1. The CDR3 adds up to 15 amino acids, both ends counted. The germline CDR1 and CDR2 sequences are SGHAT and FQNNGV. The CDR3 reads CASSLERTVNTEVFL.

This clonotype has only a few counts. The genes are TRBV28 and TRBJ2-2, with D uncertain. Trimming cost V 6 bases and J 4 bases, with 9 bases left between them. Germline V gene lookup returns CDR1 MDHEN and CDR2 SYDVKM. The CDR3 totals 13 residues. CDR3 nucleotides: TGTGCCAGCAGCCTGGTCAGCACCGGGGAGCTGTTTTTT. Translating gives CASSLVSTGELFF.

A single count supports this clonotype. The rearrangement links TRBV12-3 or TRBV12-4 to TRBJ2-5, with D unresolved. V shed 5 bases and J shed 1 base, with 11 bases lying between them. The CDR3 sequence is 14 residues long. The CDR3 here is CASSLGALQETQYF. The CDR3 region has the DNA TGTGCCAGCAGTCTAGGTGCGCTCCAAGAGACCCAGTACTTC.

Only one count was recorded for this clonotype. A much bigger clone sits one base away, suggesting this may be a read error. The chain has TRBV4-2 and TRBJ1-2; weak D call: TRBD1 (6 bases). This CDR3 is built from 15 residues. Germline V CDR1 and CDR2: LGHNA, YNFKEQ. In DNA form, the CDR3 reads TGTGTCAGCAGCCAACCTGGGGACACCAACTATGGCTACACCTTC. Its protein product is CVSSQPGDTNYGYTF.

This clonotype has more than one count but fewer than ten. The CDR3, as DNA: TGTGCCAGCAGCTTCAACGGGGGGTCGGGCACTGAAGCTTTCTTT. It specifies CASSFNGGSGTEAFF. The chain employs TRBV5-4 and TRBJ1-1; possible D gene TRBD1, 5 bases. V lost 2 bases and J lost 4, with 15 bases in between. Looked up from germline, CDR1 is SGHNT and CDR2 is YYREEE (reference sequence). This CDR3 has 15 residues.

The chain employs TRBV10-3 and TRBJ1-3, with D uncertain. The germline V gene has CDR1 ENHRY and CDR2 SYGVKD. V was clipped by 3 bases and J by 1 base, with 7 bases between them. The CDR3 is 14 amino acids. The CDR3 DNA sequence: TGTGCCATCAGTGAAGGAGGGTCTGGAAACACCATATATTTT. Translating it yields CAISEGGSGNTIYF.

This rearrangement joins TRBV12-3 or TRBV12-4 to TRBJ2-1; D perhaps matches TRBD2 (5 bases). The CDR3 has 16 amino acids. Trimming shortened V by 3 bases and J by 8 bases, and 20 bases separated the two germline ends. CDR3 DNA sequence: TGTGCCAGCAGTTTTGATGCGGGCATCTCCTTCTATGAGCAGTTCTTC. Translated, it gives CASSFDAGISFYEQFF.

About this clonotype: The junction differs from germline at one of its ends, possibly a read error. For the CDR3, the DNA is TGTGCTAGCAGCTTAGATCTCGGGACTAGCGGTAGCACAGATACGCACTATTTT. It codes for CASSLDLGTSGSTDTHYF. The chain combines TRBV11-2 with TRBJ2-3; 11 bases agree with TRBD2. CDR1 is SGHAT, CDR2 FQNNGV, per germline. The CDR3 totals 18 residues.

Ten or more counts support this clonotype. CDR3 sequence (DNA): TGTGCCAGCAGTTGGGGGGATACGCAGTATTTT. Residues: CASSWGDTQYF. The J gene is TRBJ2-3, the V gene TRBV5-6, with D perhaps TRBD1 or TRBD2 (5 bases each). The V gene's germline CDR1 is SGHDT and CDR2 YYEEEE. V was pared by 5 bases and J by 6 bases, with 7 bases between. The CDR3 is 11 amino acids.

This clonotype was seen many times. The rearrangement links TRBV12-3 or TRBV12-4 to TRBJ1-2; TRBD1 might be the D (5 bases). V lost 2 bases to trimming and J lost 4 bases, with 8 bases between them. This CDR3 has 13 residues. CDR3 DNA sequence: TGTGCCAGCAGTTTATGGGGCACCTATGGCTACACCTTC. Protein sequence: CASSLWGTYGYTF.

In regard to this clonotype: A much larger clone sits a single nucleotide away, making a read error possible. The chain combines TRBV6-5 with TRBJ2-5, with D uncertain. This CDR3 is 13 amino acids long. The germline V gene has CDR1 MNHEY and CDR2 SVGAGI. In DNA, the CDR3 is TGTGTCAGCAGACGACTGTATCCTGAGACCCAGTACTTC. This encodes CVSRRLYPETQYF.

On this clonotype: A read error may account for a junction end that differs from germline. CDR3 in DNA: TGTACCAGCAGCTTGGCGTTGGCAGATCGAGAGACCCTGTACTTC. This sequence encodes CTSSLALADRETLYF. This chain joins TRBV5-4 and TRBJ2-5; D unresolved. The CDR3 is made up of 15 amino acids. Germline loops: CDR1 SGHNT, CDR2 YYREEE (reference sequence).

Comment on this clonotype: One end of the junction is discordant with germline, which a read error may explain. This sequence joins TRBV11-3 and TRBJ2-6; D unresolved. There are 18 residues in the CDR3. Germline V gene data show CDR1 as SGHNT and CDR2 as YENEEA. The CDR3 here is CASSPRLRLYSEANILTF. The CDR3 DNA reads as TGTGCCAGCAGCCCTCGGTTGAGGCTTTACTCAGAGGCCAACATCCTGACTTTC.

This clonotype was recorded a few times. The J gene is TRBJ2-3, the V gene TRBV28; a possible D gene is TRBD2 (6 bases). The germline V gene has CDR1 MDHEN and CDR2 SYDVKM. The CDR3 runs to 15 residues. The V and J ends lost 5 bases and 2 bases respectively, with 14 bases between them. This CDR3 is CASSPHGSPTDTQYF. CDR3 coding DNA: TGTGCCAGCAGTCCACACGGGAGCCCCACAGATACGCAGTATTTT.

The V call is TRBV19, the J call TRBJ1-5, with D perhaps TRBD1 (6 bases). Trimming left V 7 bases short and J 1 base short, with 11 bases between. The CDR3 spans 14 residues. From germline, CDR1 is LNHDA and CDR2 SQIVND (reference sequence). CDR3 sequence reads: CASTKDRSNQPQHF. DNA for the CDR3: TGTGCCAGTACCAAGGACAGAAGCAATCAGCCCCAGCATTTT.

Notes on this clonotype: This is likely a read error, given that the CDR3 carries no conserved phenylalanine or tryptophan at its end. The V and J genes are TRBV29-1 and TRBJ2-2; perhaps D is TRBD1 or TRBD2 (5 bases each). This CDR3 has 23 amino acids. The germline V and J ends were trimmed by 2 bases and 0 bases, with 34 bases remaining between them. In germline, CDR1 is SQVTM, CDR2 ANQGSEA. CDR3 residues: CSVEPGGRVELTPQIPNTGELFL. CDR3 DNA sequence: TGCAGCGTTGAACCCGGAGGCAGGGTAGAACTCACTCCTCAAATCCCGAACACCGGGGAGCTGTTTTTA.

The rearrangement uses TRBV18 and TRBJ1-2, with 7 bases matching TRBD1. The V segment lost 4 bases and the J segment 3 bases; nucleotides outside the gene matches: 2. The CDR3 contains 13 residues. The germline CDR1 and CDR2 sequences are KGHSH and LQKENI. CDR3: CASSRDSDYGYTF. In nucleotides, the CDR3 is TGTGCCAGCTCACGGGACAGTGACTATGGCTACACCTTC.

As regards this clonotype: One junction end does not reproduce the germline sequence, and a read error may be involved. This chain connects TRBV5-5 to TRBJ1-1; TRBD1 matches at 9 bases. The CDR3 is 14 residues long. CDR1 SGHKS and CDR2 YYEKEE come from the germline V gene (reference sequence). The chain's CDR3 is CAGSVVTGGTEAFF. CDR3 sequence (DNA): TGTGCCGGCAGCGTCGTGACAGGGGGCACTGAAGCTTTCTTT.